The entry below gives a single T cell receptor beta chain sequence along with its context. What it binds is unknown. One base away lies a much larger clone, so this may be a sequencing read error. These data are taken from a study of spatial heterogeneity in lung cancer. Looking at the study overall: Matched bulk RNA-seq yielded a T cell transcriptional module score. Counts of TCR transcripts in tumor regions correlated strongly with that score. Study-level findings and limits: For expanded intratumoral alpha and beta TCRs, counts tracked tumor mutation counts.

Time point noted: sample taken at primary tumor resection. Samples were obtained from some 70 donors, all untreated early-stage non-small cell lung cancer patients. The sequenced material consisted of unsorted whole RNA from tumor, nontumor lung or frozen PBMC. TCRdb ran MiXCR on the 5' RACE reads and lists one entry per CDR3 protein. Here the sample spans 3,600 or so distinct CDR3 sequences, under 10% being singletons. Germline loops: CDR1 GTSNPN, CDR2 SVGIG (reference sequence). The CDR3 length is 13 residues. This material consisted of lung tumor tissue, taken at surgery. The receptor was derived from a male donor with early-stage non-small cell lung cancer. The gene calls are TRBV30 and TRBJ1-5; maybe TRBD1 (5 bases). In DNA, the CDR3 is TGTGCCCGGAGTGTACGGGGGAATCAGCCCCAGCATTTT. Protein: CARSVRGNQPQHF.